This T cell receptor (beta chain) was captured in a study of regulatory T cells in long-lasting Graves disease. Sample time point: newly diagnosed GD, antithyroid drugs for less than 3 months. The authors made the TCR library using RNA they extracted from PBMCs. CDR1 is MNHEY and CDR2 is SMNVEV in the germline V gene (reference sequence). The CDR3 loop spans 16 amino acids. V was cut by 6 bases and J by 6 bases, with 21 bases left in between. CDR3-region Arm-PCR and iRepertoire HTBI primers produced the TCR beta libraries. One entry per CDR3 protein results from TCRdb running MiXCR on the multiplex PCR reads. The table has 620,000 or so distinct CDR3 sequences, less than 20% seen once; the top ten hold about 17%. These sequences were also reported in another study, on T cells in Graves' hyperthyroidism and ophthalmopathy.

The starting material was peripheral blood mononuclear cells (PBMCs), obtained at new diagnosis, from a patient treated with antithyroid drugs. The genes are TRBV27 and TRBJ2-4, with a weak D call TRBD2 (6 bases). The source of this sequence is a woman in her twenties or thirties with Graves disease. CDR3 protein: CASSPWGEDWGNIQYF. Written as DNA, the CDR3 is TGTGCCAGCAGCCCTTGGGGGGAGGACTGGGGAAACATTCAGTACTTC.